The rows below give T cell receptor beta chains drawn from one sample of a study of blood T cell repertoires in COVID-19. Produced via immunoSEQ multiplex PCR; TCRdb's table is partial and in-frame only. The sample yields around 290,000 clones, approximately 87% seen once. Sample: peripheral blood. These receptors all stem from a woman aged 45-60 years who had recovered from COVID-19. The CDR3 runs from the conserved cysteine through the conserved F or W. A D gene is named only where the DNA matches it firmly. Not all rows give a size; the values are once, few, many and, for expanded clones, a class.

v_gene,len,j_gene,abundance,d_gene,CDR3aa,CDR3nt
TRBV14,16,TRBJ1-2,-,-,CASSPLENPANYGYTF,TGTGCCAGCAGCCCTTTGGAGAACCCCGCTAACTATGGCTACACCTTC
TRBV19,13,TRBJ1-5,-,TRBD1,CATSRQGGQPQHF,TGTGCCACATCCAGACAGGGGGGCCAGCCCCAGCATTTT
TRBV2,15,TRBJ2-1,-,TRBD2,CASRAGTSGHNEQFF,TGTGCCAGCAGGGCCGGGACTAGCGGGCACAATGAGCAGTTCTTC
TRBV6-1,15,TRBJ1-5,-,TRBD1,CASSEATGNLEPQHF,TGTGCCAGCAGTGAAGCGACAGGGAATTTGGAGCCCCAGCATTTT
TRBV18,15,TRBJ1-6,-,-,CASTSTPSYNSPLHF,TGTGCCAGTACTTCCACCCCCTCCTATAATTCACCCCTCCACTTT
TRBV12-5,12,TRBJ2-1,many,-,CASARDNNEQFF,TGTGCTAGTGCGAGGGATAACAATGAGCAGTTCTTC
TRBV19,14,TRBJ2-1,-,-,CASRRDSSYNEQFF,TGTGCCAGTAGGCGGGACAGTTCCTATAATGAGCAGTTCTTC
TRBV7-2,15,TRBJ2-1,-,-,CASSLAQGSYNEQFF,TGTGCCAGCAGCTTAGCTCAGGGTTCCTACAATGAGCAGTTCTTC
TRBV9,15,TRBJ1-2,-,TRBD1,CASSVGAGGNYGYTF,TGTGCCAGCAGCGTAGGGGCAGGGGGAAACTATGGCTACACCTTC
TRBV12-3/TRBV12-4,13,TRBJ1-1,-,-,CASSSIGALGAFF,TGTGCCAGCAGTAGTATAGGGGCGCTTGGAGCTTTCTTT
TRBV28,13,TRBJ1-5,-,TRBD1,CASTGGRYQPQHF,TGTGCCAGCACAGGGGGCAGGTATCAGCCCCAGCATTTT
TRBV5-1,14,TRBJ2-3,-,-,CASSLAGVGDTQYF,TGCGCCAGCAGCTTGGCCGGGGTGGGGGATACGCAGTATTTT
TRBV5-4,16,TRBJ1-4,-,-,CASSSGGGVVAEKLFF,TGTGCCAGCAGCTCGGGGGGAGGGGTAGTGGCTGAAAAACTGTTTTTT
TRBV10-1,20,TRBJ1-3,-,-,CASSWTATTQPIRTRGTIYF,TGCGCCAGCAGTTGGACAGCCACTACCCAACCCATAAGAACACGGGGCACCATATATTTT
TRBV3-1/TRBV3-2,14,TRBJ1-2,-,-,CASSQPGQAYGYTF,TGTGCCAGCAGCCAACCAGGGCAGGCGTATGGCTACACCTTC
TRBV7-2,15,TRBJ1-2,once,TRBD1,CASSLRTGLQGGYTF,TGTGCCAGCAGCCTACGGACAGGGCTTCAGGGCGGCTACACCTTC
TRBV4-3,20,TRBJ2-3,-,-,CASSQDWSLGGGPSTDTQYF,TGCGCCAGCAGCCAAGACTGGAGTCTTGGGGGAGGACCTAGCACAGATACGCAGTATTTT
TRBV6-6,15,TRBJ1-2,-,TRBD1,CASSYSMTGTSGYTF,TGTGCCAGCAGTTACTCGATGACAGGGACAAGTGGCTACACCTTC
TRBV5-1,16,TRBJ2-2,-,TRBD1,CASSFRPGGDTGELFF,TGCGCCAGCAGCTTTCGTCCAGGGGGTGACACCGGGGAGCTGTTTTTT
TRBV30,14,TRBJ2-7,-,TRBD1,CAWSLGTGVYEQYF,TGTGCCTGGAGTCTCGGGACAGGGGTTTACGAGCAGTACTTC
TRBV10-3,14,TRBJ2-7,-,TRBD2,CAIMVGGSSYEQYF,TGTGCCATCATGGTTGGCGGGAGTTCGTACGAGCAGTACTTC
TRBV24-1,15,TRBJ2-1,-,-,CATSDGSLPGNEQFF,TGTGCCACCAGTGACGGATCACTACCTGGCAATGAGCAGTTCTTC
TRBV7-6,15,TRBJ2-1,-,-,CASSWGRDTSSEQFF,TGTGCCAGCAGCTGGGGTCGGGACACCTCAAGCGAGCAGTTCTTC
TRBV6-5,15,TRBJ1-5,few,-,CASRPTGPGGQPQHF,TGTGCCAGCAGACCGACCGGGCCCGGGGGTCAGCCCCAGCATTTT
TRBV3-1/TRBV3-2,14,TRBJ2-5,-,TRBD2,CASSQEGRGETQYF,TGTGCCAGCAGCCAAGAGGGGAGGGGAGAGACCCAGTACTTC
TRBV4-3,17,TRBJ2-3,-,TRBD2,CASSQDWSSGGVDTQYF,TGCGCCAGCAGCCAAGATTGGTCTAGCGGGGGTGTAGATACGCAGTATTTT
TRBV5-1,15,TRBJ2-7,few,TRBD1,CASSLRTGDGYEQYF,TGCGCCAGCAGCTTAAGGACAGGGGACGGGTACGAGCAGTACTTC
TRBV19,15,TRBJ2-1,-,-,CASSTGFGGYNEQFF,TGTGCCAGTAGCACCGGTTTCGGGGGCTACAATGAGCAGTTCTTC
TRBV9,13,TRBJ1-6,-,-,CASSVIENSPLHF,TGTGCCAGCAGCGTAATCGAGAATTCACCCCTCCACTTT
TRBV28,14,TRBJ2-1,once,-,CASRPAGLDNEQFF,TGTGCCAGCAGGCCCGCGGGTTTAGACAATGAGCAGTTCTTC
TRBV27,11,TRBJ1-5,-,-,CATSSGGAQHF,TGTGCCACCTCGTCCGGCGGGGCCCAGCATTTT
TRBV5-1,14,TRBJ2-7,few,TRBD1,CASSFGTGVYEQYF,TGCGCCAGCAGCTTCGGGACAGGGGTATACGAGCAGTACTTC
TRBV19,14,TRBJ2-7,-,TRBD1,CASSHGTGAYEQYF,TGTGCCAGTAGCCACGGGACAGGAGCCTACGAGCAGTACTTC
TRBV5-4,15,TRBJ2-5,-,TRBD2,CASSFDRGEWETQYF,TGTGCCAGCAGCTTTGACCGGGGGGAGTGGGAGACCCAGTACTTC
TRBV12-5,15,TRBJ2-2,-,TRBD1,CASGFGQGVTGELFF,TGTGCTAGTGGTTTCGGACAGGGGGTCACCGGGGAGCTGTTTTTT
TRBV6-5,15,TRBJ2-7,-,TRBD1,CASSYSGTGYREQYF,TGTGCCAGCAGTTACTCGGGGACAGGGTATCGGGAGCAGTACTTC
TRBV10-3,17,TRBJ2-7,-,TRBD2,CAISESVLAGTFYEQYF,TGTGCCATCAGTGAGTCCGTACTAGCGGGGACCTTTTACGAGCAGTACTTC